Listed here are 4 T cell receptor beta chains from one sample, sequenced in a study of radiotherapy plus CTLA-4 blockade in lung cancer. Assay used: immunoSEQ multiplex PCR; TCRdb lists only in-frame clones, some missing. The sample carries 100,000 or so clones, roughly 85% recorded once. Specimen: peripheral blood, collected from a patient treated with radiotherapy plus ipilimumab. Receptors were obtained from a human donor with non-small cell lung cancer that progressed on radiotherapy plus ipilimumab.

This clone was recorded at least ten times. CDR3 nucleotide sequence: TGCGCCAGCAGCAGAGGGGGAACTGAAGCTTTCTTT. It encodes CASSRGGTEAFF. This chain connects TRBV4-1 to TRBJ1-1; D is perhaps TRBD1 (6 bases). CDR3 length equals 12 residues. Trimming pared 5 bases from V and 5 bases from J, leaving 9 bases between. CDR1 MGHRA and CDR2 YSYEKL come from the germline V gene.

The chain carries TRBV9 and TRBJ1-4, with a possible D match to TRBD1 (5 bases). Deletions cut 2 bases from V and 2 bases from J, with 10 bases between. The CDR3 runs to 15 residues. Germline V lookup: CDR1 SGDLS, CDR2 YYNGEE. CDR3 nucleotides: TGTGCCAGCAGCGTGCAGGGTTTGACTAATGAAAAACTGTTTTTT. It yields the protein CASSVQGLTNEKLFF.

The chain links TRBV7-2 to TRBJ2-2, with 8 bases matching TRBD1. The CDR3 runs to 15 residues. From germline, CDR1 is SGHTA and CDR2 FQGNSA. Trimming at V came to 6 bases and at J to 4 bases, leaving 7 bases not matched to a gene. CDR3 residues: CASRWTGTSTGELFF. CDR3 bases: TGTGCCAGCAGATGGACAGGGACGAGCACCGGGGAGCTGTTTTTT.

This chain joins TRBV5-1 and TRBJ2-3; tentatively, D is TRBD2 (6 bases). Trimming left V 0 bases short and J 1 base short, with 9 bases between. CDR1 and CDR2 from the germline V gene are SGHRS and YFSETQ. The CDR3 spans 15 residues. The CDR3 sequence: CASSLGLAGTDTQYF. For the CDR3, the DNA is TGCGCCAGCAGCTTGGGATTAGCGGGCACAGATACGCAGTATTTT.